The source of this TCR beta chain is a study of radiation and T cells in renal cell carcinoma. As for the study in general: Nephrectomy followed 15 Gy stereotactic body radiation by 4 weeks.

Assay used: immunoSEQ multiplex PCR; TCRdb lists only in-frame clones, some missing. The sample has 100,000 to 150,000 clones, 88% seen once. CDR3 length: 14 residues. The germline gives CDR1 LNHDA, CDR2 SQIVND (reference sequence). V was cut by 3 bases and J by 2 bases, with 10 bases left in between. The time point denotes: blood 2 weeks post-SBRT. Described treatment: 15 Gy SBRT to primary tumor, nephrectomy 4 weeks later. Serial blood draws occurred at baseline and 2 and 4 weeks post-SBRT. The sequenced sample was blood, obtained from a patient whose treatment included radiotherapy and nephrectomy. This chain connects TRBV19 to TRBJ1-1; no reliable D call. This TCR came from a woman in her sixties or seventies with renal cell carcinoma. This CDR3 reads CASSMGSQNTEAFF. In nucleotides, the CDR3 is TGTGCCAGTAGTATGGGCAGCCAAAACACTGAAGCTTTCTTT.